A selection of T cell receptor beta chains follows, all from one sample in a study of T cells in Graves' hyperthyroidism and ophthalmopathy. TCRdb re-analysed the multiplex PCR reads in MiXCR, keeping a single row per CDR3 protein. In the table there are roughly 500,000 distinct CDR3 sequences, 15% to 20% of which are singletons. The sequencing sample was made of blood. The receptor source for this set is a woman younger than 45 with Graves' ophthalmopathy. The CDR3 runs from the conserved cysteine through the conserved F or W.

J gene: TRBJ2-7
V gene: TRBV7-2
CDR3 protein: CASSSKASGSSRYEQYF

J gene: TRBJ2-2
V gene: TRBV30
CDR3 protein: CAWSVSTDGELFF

J gene: TRBJ2-2
V gene: TRBV6-5
CDR3 protein: CASSSFTGTANTWELFF

J gene: TRBJ2-1
V gene: TRBV2
CDR3 protein: CASSRDAAYNEQFF

J gene: TRBJ2-1
V gene: TRBV7-2
CDR3 protein: CASSPPGLGYNEQFF

J gene: TRBJ1-2
V gene: TRBV20-1
CDR3 protein: CSDGQGDNYGYTF

J gene: TRBJ2-7
V gene: TRBV11-2
CDR3 protein: CASSPGLAGGRSSYEQYF

J gene: TRBJ2-1
V gene: TRBV2
CDR3 protein: CASSVRDNEQFF

J gene: TRBJ2-1
V gene: TRBV5-5
CDR3 protein: CASSLETLAGARYNEQFF

J gene: TRBJ1-1
V gene: TRBV28
CDR3 protein: CATSDSGGHTEAFF

J gene: TRBJ2-7
V gene: TRBV24-1
CDR3 protein: CATSDGSLAELSEQYF

J gene: TRBJ2-1
V gene: TRBV20-1
CDR3 protein: CSPRGSGNEQFF

J gene: TRBJ1-1
V gene: TRBV28
CDR3 protein: CASSFGRGSTEAFF

J gene: TRBJ1-5
V gene: TRBV6-1
CDR3 protein: CASSPRGGENQPQHF

J gene: TRBJ1-4
V gene: TRBV7-9
CDR3 protein: CASTELGTNEKLFF

J gene: TRBJ2-1
V gene: TRBV7-9
CDR3 protein: CASSPGTSGTSSYNEQFF

J gene: TRBJ2-3
V gene: TRBV9
CDR3 protein: CASSVEYRGQTDTQYF

J gene: TRBJ2-5
V gene: TRBV3-1
CDR3 protein: CASSQIPGTEVSLLGTQYF

J gene: TRBJ2-5
V gene: TRBV29-1
CDR3 protein: CSVYGQGPTETQYF

J gene: TRBJ1-1
V gene: TRBV11-1
CDR3 protein: CASVGGNTEAFF